A single T cell receptor beta chain is shown here with its context. Assay: immunoSEQ multiplex PCR; the TCRdb copy retains only in-frame clones and omits some. The repertoire holds 35,000 to 45,000 clones, more than 85% seen once, with roughly 13% in the top ten. Per germline, CDR1 LNHDA and CDR2 SQIVND (reference sequence). Deletions cut 1 base from V and 0 bases from J, with 12 bases between. CDR3 length: 17 residues. The data belong to a study of T cell changes during pregnancy in multiple sclerosis. The rearrangement uses TRBV19 and TRBJ2-2; D possibly corresponds to TRBD1 (5 bases). The clonotype comes from a female donor with multiple sclerosis, enrolled in a pregnancy study. The sequenced sample was CD8+ T cells from peripheral blood mononuclear cells, obtained in the first trimester of pregnancy. The CDR3 is CASSIGDSYANTGELFF. CDR3 bases: TGTGCCAGTAGTATAGGTGACAGTTACGCGAACACCGGGGAGCTGTTTTTT. The full variable domain, with the rest looked up from reference TRBV19 and TRBJ2-2, is DGGITQSPKYLFRKEGQNVTLSCEQNLNHDAMYWYRQDPGQGLRLIYYSQIVNDFQKGDIAEGYSVSREKKESFPLTVTSAQKNPTAFYLCASSIGDSYANTGELFFGEGSRLTVL.